These 21 T cell receptor beta chains originate from one sample sequenced in a study of vaccination and CD4 T cells after COVID-19. Sequenced with the Oncomine TCR Beta short-read assay was DNA taken from cultured CD4+ T cells. TCRdb fed the PCR reads into MiXCR, producing one record per CDR3 protein. The data show 15,000 to 19,000 distinct CDR3 sequences, about two fifths seen once. Their specific antigens are unknown. Treatment denoted: approximately nine-day PBMC culture with coronavirus spike peptide pools or control peptides (ViraFEST assay). The sample was CD4+ T cells from blood, cultured in vitro, taken before SARS-CoV-2 vaccination. The receptors stem from a human donor who had recovered from COVID-19.

V is TRBV15 and J is TRBJ2-6; D remains unclear. Trimming removed 0 bases at V and 0 bases at J, with 3 bases between. The CDR3 is 15 amino acids. Germline V gene data show CDR1 as LNHNV and CDR2 as YYDKDF (reference sequence). CDR3 amino acids: CATSRDNSGANVLTF. DNA of the CDR3: TGTGCCACCAGCAGAGACAACTCTGGGGCCAACGTCCTGACTTTC. Full variable domain (rest looked up from reference TRBV15 and TRBJ2-6): DAMVIQNPRYQVTQFGKPVTLSCSQTLNHNVMYWYQQKSSQAPKLLFHYYDKDFNNEADTPDNFQSRRPNTSFCFLDIRSPGLGDTAMYLCATSRDNSGANVLTFGAGSRLTVL.

This clonotype was seen more than once but under ten times. The chain has TRBV4-1 and TRBJ1-1, with D unclear. The germline V gene encodes CDR1 MGHRA and CDR2 YSYEKL. V was clipped by 5 bases and J by 4 bases, with 14 bases between them. CDR3 length equals 14 residues. CDR3 sequence reads: CASSGRTEATEAFF. In DNA, the CDR3 is TGCGCCAGCAGCGGAAGGACCGAAGCCACTGAAGCTTTCTTT.

This clonotype was counted only a few times. The V and J genes are TRBV6-1 and TRBJ1-5; D not resolved. Trimming shortened V by 6 bases and J by 7 bases, and 10 bases separated the two germline ends. The CDR3 totals 12 residues. CDR1 and CDR2 (germline): MNHNS, SASEGT. The CDR3 sequence is CASRTSEQPQHF. DNA for the CDR3: TGTGCCAGCAGAACTTCAGAGCAGCCCCAGCATTTT.

The genes are TRBV20-1 and TRBJ2-7; D tentatively fits TRBD1 or TRBD2 (6 bases each). Between the trimmed V and J ends, which lost 0 bases and 9 bases, there was a span of 18 bases. Germline CDR1 reads DFQATT; CDR2 reads SNEGSKA (reference sequence). The CDR3 spans 14 residues. The CDR3 bases are TGCAGTGCTAGAGATTTGTATGGGGGGCTCGGGCAGTACTTC. Translation gives CSARDLYGGLGQYF.

The V call is TRBV11-3, the J call TRBJ1-4, with TRBD1 matching 12 bases. This CDR3 contains 16 residues. J gave up 7 bases and V 3 bases, and 6 bases lay outside the gene matches. Germline V CDR1 and CDR2: SGHNT, YENEEA. CDR3 DNA sequence: TGTGCCAGCAGCTTGGGACAGGGGGCGCTTAGTGAAAAACTGTTTTTT. Its protein is CASSLGQGALSEKLFF.

As concerns this clonotype: The conserved phenylalanine or tryptophan normally closing the CDR3 is absent here, so this likely arose from a read error. The chain employs TRBV6-2 or TRBV6-3 and TRBJ1-2; unclear D gene. This CDR3 has 12 residues. Trimming left V 5 bases short and J 8 bases short, with 12 bases between. Per germline, CDR1 MNHEY and CDR2 SVGEGT. DNA for the CDR3: TGTGCCAGCAGTAACCAAGTACGGGGCTACACCCTC. Translated, it gives CASSNQVRGYTL.

This clonotype was observed a few times. The rearrangement joins TRBV7-2 to TRBJ2-5; weak D call: TRBD2 (5 bases). Trimming removed 2 bases at V and 9 bases at J, with 13 bases between. CDR1 and CDR2 (germline): SGHTA, FQGNSA. CDR3 size: 13 residues. CDR3: CASSLPEREPQYF. The CDR3 nucleotides read TGTGCCAGCAGCTTACCCGAAAGGGAGCCCCAGTACTTC.

This rearrangement joins TRBV5-4 to TRBJ2-1, with 7 bases lining up with TRBD1. The CDR3 runs to 17 residues. Per the germline V gene, CDR1 is SGHNT and CDR2 is YYREEE (reference sequence). V was pared by 4 bases and J by 2 bases, with 12 bases of the junction left unmatched. CDR3: CASSPTYRGSPYNEQFF. The CDR3 bases are TGTGCCAGCAGCCCAACCTACAGGGGATCTCCCTACAATGAGCAGTTCTTC.

This clonotype has just a few counts. The chain is built from TRBV20-1 and TRBJ1-2, with unresolved D. Germline V gene lookup returns CDR1 DFQATT and CDR2 SNEGSKA (reference sequence). V was trimmed by 0 bases and J by 4 bases, leaving 9 bases between them. This CDR3 spans 13 amino acids. The CDR3 sequence is CSARDPGLYGYTF. CDR3 sequence (DNA): TGCAGTGCTAGAGATCCAGGCCTCTATGGCTACACCTTC.

This clonotype turned up a few times. The chain joins TRBV10-3 to TRBJ1-2; maybe TRBD1 (6 bases). The V end was cut by 5 bases, the J end by 4 bases, with 23 bases between. The germline CDR1 and CDR2 sequences are ENHRY and SYGVKD. The CDR3 is made up of 17 amino acids. Here the CDR3 reads CAISPSGKRTDFYGYTF. DNA for the CDR3: TGTGCCATCAGTCCCTCAGGGAAGAGGACAGACTTCTATGGCTACACCTTC.

The chain recombines TRBV6-1 with TRBJ2-2; 7 nucleotides agree with TRBD2. The germline CDR1 and CDR2 sequences are MNHNS and SASEGT. There are 16 residues in the CDR3. Germline trimming cut 5 bases from V and 4 bases from J; bases unmatched to any gene: 10. The CDR3 reads CASSTLGRVGTGELFF. The CDR3 DNA is TGTGCCAGCAGTACGCTGGGGAGGGTAGGCACCGGGGAGCTGTTTTTT.

This chain connects TRBV30 to TRBJ1-6; D might be TRBD1 (5 bases). V was clipped by 5 bases and J by 0 bases, with 11 bases between them. This CDR3 is 15 amino acids long. Germline CDR1 reads GTSNPN; CDR2 reads SVGIG (reference sequence). CDR3 DNA: TGTGCCTGGGGAGAGGGGAGCTCCTATAATTCACCCCTCCACTTT. Protein sequence: CAWGEGSSYNSPLHF.

The chain links TRBV28 to TRBJ1-2; possibly TRBD1 for D (6 bases). The germline gives CDR1 MDHEN, CDR2 SYDVKM. The germline V and J ends were trimmed by 3 bases and 7 bases, with 15 bases remaining between them. The CDR3 totals 14 residues. CDR3 coding DNA: TGTGCCAGCAGTTTTATCAGGGGAGACTCTGGCTACACCTTC. Translated, it gives CASSFIRGDSGYTF.

This chain's CDR3 is CASSPNVLGTVSYEQYF. CDR3 coding DNA: TGTGCCAGCAGTCCTAACGTCCTCGGGACAGTCTCCTACGAGCAGTACTTC. The J gene is TRBJ2-7, the V gene TRBV28, with 7 bases lining up with TRBD1. Germline CDR1 is MDHEN and CDR2 is SYDVKM. The CDR3 is made up of 17 amino acids. Germline trimming cut 5 bases from V and 0 bases from J; bases unmatched to any gene: 13.

CDR3 nucleotide sequence: TGTGCCAGCAGTGCCAGGGGTTACGAGCAGTACTTC. Its protein product is CASSARGYEQYF. V and J are TRBV6-1 and TRBJ2-7; D might be TRBD1 (6 bases). The germline V gene encodes CDR1 MNHNS and CDR2 SASEGT. V was trimmed by 4 bases and J by 4 bases, leaving 8 bases between them. The CDR3 is made up of 12 amino acids.

The rearrangement links TRBV9 to TRBJ1-6, with D possibly matching TRBD1 (5 bases). CDR1 SGDLS and CDR2 YYNGEE come from the germline V gene. The CDR3 has 13 residues. Trimming removed 5 bases at V and 8 bases at J, with 11 bases between. The DNA for the CDR3 is TGTGCCAGCAGTACAGGATCAGATTCACCCCTCCACTTT. Protein product: CASSTGSDSPLHF. Using reference TRBV9 and TRBJ1-6 for the parts outside the CDR3, the full variable domain is DSGVTQTPKHLITATGQRVTLRCSPRSGDLSVYWYQQSLDQGLQFLIQYYNGEERAKGNILERFSAQQFPDLHSELNLSSLELGDSALYFCASSTGSDSPLHFGNGTRLTVT.

The rearrangement links TRBV27 to TRBJ2-1; possibly TRBD1 for D (6 bases). Trimming removed 3 bases at V and 4 bases at J, with 31 bases between. The CDR3 has 21 amino acids. CDR1 and CDR2 from the germline V gene are MNHEY and SMNVEV (reference sequence). The CDR3 reads CASSFWGRNGSTGPKYNEQFF. In DNA, the CDR3 is TGTGCCAGCAGTTTCTGGGGCCGAAACGGGTCTACAGGGCCCAAATACAATGAGCAGTTCTTC.

This chain uses TRBV20-1 with TRBJ2-5; D might be TRBD2 (5 bases). CDR3 length: 16 residues. CDR1 is DFQATT, CDR2 SNEGSKA, per germline (reference sequence). Deletions cut 6 bases from V and 0 bases from J, with 20 bases between. As DNA, the CDR3 is TGCAGTGCCTCGCCTTCCCGCGGGTCGTACCAAGAGACCCAGTACTTC. This gives the protein CSASPSRGSYQETQYF.

There are a few counts of this clonotype. The V gene is TRBV11-3, the J gene TRBJ2-7; possible D gene TRBD2, 5 bases. Germline CDR1 is SGHNT and CDR2 is YENEEA. This CDR3 spans 12 amino acids. The germline V and J ends were trimmed by 2 bases and 3 bases, with 5 bases remaining between them. The DNA of the CDR3 is TGTGCCAGCAGCTTACGGGGCTACGAGCAGTACTTC. Protein: CASSLRGYEQYF.

V and J are TRBV11-2 and TRBJ2-1; 12 positions match TRBD2. The V segment lost 2 bases and the J segment 1 base; nucleotides outside the gene matches: 0. The CDR3 consists of 16 residues. CDR1 SGHAT and CDR2 FQNNGV come from the germline V gene. The CDR3 protein is CASSLTSGRSYNEQFF. The CDR3 coding sequence is TGTGCCAGCAGCTTAACTAGCGGGAGGTCCTACAATGAGCAGTTCTTC.

This clonotype came up a few times. The rearrangement links TRBV6-1 to TRBJ1-2; weak D call: TRBD1 (5 bases). The CDR3 loop spans 14 amino acids. Germline lookup yields CDR1 MNHNS and CDR2 SASEGT. V lost 6 bases to trimming and J lost 8 bases, with 19 bases between them. CDR3 loop: CASRRELRDSGYTF. CDR3 nucleotides: TGTGCCAGCAGACGAGAACTCAGGGATTCGGGCTACACCTTC.